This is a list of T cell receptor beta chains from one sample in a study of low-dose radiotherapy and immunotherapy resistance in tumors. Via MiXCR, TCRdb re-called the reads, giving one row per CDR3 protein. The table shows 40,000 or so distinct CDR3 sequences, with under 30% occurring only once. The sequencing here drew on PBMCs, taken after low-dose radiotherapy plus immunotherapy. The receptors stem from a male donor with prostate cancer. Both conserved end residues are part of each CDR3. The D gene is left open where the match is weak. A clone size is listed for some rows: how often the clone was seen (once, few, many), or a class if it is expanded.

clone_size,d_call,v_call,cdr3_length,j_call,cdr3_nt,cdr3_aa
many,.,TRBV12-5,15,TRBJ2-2,TGTGCTAGTGCTCCCGGGACATCGAACACCGGGGAGCTGTTTTTT,CASAPGTSNTGELFF
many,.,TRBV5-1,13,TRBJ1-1,TGCGCCAGCAGCTTTTCGGCGAACACTGAAGCTTTCTTT,CASSFSANTEAFF
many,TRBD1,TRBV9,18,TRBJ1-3,TGTGCCAGCAGCGTAGCACCCGGGACAGGGATCTCTGGAAACACCATATATTTT,CASSVAPGTGISGNTIYF
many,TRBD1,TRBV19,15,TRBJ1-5,TGTGCCAGTAGTCAGGGGGGAGCTGGGAATCAGCCCCAGCATTTT,CASSQGGAGNQPQHF
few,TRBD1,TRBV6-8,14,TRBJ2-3,TGTGCCAGCAGTGTCGGACAGGCGGCTGATACGCAGTATTTT,CASSVGQAADTQYF
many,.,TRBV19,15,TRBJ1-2,TGTGCCAGTAGTATGGCCGGGGGCAGTAACTATGGCTACACCTTC,CASSMAGGSNYGYTF
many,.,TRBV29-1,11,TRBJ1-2,TGCAGCGTCCGAGAGTCCTATGGCTACACCTTC,CSVRESYGYTF
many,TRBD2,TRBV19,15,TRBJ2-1,TGTGCCAGTAGTCCCGGGCTAGCGGGGAACAATGAGCAGTTCTTC,CASSPGLAGNNEQFF
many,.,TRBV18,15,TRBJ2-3,TGTGCCAGCTCACCACGACCAGGGGGCACAGATACGCAGTATTTT,CASSPRPGGTDTQYF
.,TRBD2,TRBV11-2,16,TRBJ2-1,TGTGCCAGCAGCTTTTCCGCGGGAGCCTCCTACAATGAGCAGTTCTTC,CASSFSAGASYNEQFF
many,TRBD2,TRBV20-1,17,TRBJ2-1,TGCAGTGCTAGAGGCTCTAGCGGGGGGAGCTCCTACAATGAGCAGTTCTTC,CSARGSSGGSSYNEQFF
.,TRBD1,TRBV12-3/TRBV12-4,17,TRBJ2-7,TGTGCCAGCAGTTTGTCTGGCGGGACAGGGAGCTCCTACGAGCAGTACTTC,CASSLSGGTGSSYEQYF
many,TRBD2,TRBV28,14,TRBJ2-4,TGTGCCAGCACCCTAACGGGGGGGGTAAACATTCAGTACTTC,CASTLTGGVNIQYF
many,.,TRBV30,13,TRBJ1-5,TGTGCCTGGAGTTCACAGGGCAATCAGCCCCAGCATTTT,CAWSSQGNQPQHF
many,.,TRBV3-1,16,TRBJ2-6,TGTGCCAGCAGCCAAGATATGGGAGCTGGGGCCAACGTCCTGACTTTC,CASSQDMGAGANVLTF
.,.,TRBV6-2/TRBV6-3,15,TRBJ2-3,TGTGCCAGCAGCGGTCCGCGCGGAGGCACAGATACGCAGTATTTT,CASSGPRGGTDTQYF
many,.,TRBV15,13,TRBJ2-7,TGTGCCACCAGCAGAGGCGGGGTGAGGGAGCAGTACTTC,CATSRGGVREQYF
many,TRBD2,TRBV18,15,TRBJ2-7,TGTGCCAGCTCTCGGACTAGCGGGGGAGACTACGAGCAGTACTTC,CASSRTSGGDYEQYF
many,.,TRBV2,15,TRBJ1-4,TGTGCCAGCAGTGAAGTTCGGGGGACGGATGAAAAACTGTTTTTT,CASSEVRGTDEKLFF
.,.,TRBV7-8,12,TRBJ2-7,TGTGCCACCCGGAGTTGGGGCTACGAGCAGTACTTC,CATRSWGYEQYF
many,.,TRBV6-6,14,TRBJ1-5,TGTGCCAGCAGCCCGCAGGGTTTGGGGCAGCCCCAGCATTTT,CASSPQGLGQPQHF
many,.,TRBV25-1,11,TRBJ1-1,TGTGCCAGCAGTGAATATGCTGAAGCTTTCTTT,CASSEYAEAFF
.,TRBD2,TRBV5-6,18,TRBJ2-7,TGTGCCAGCAGCTCTCAAACGGGACTAGCGGGAGCCCCCTACGAGCAGTACTTC,CASSSQTGLAGAPYEQYF
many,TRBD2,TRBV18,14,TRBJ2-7,TGTGCCAGCTCACCGAGGCGGGGGACCTACGATCAGTACTTC,CASSPRRGTYDQYF
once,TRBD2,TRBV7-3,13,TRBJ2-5,TGTGCCAGCGCTAGCGGGGGTGAGGAGACCCAGTACTTC,CASASGGEETQYF
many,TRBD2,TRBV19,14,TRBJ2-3,TGTGCCAGTAGTCCCGGGAGGTCCACAGATACGCAGTATTTT,CASSPGRSTDTQYF
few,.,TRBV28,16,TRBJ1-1,TGTGCCAGCAGCCACGGGGCAGGGGTAGCGGACACTGAAGCTTTCTTT,CASSHGAGVADTEAFF
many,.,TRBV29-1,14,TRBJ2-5,TGCAGCGCCGCTGGTCTAGGGGCAGGGGAGACCCAGTACTTC,CSAAGLGAGETQYF
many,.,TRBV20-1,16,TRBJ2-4,TGCAGTGCTAGAGATTTATCTGGGCCAGCAATGAACATTCAGTACTTC,CSARDLSGPAMNIQYF
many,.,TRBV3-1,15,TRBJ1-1,TGTGCCAGCAGCCAAGTATCGCGGAAGAACACTGAAGCTTTCTTT,CASSQVSRKNTEAFF
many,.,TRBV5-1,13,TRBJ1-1,TGCGCCAGCAGCTTACACGGGCCTTATGAAGCTTTCTTT,CASSLHGPYEAFF
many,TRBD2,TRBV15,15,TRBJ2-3,TGTGCCACCAGCAGCGGGACTAGTAGAGGCGGCACGCAGTATTTT,CATSSGTSRGGTQYF
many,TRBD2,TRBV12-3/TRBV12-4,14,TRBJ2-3,TGTGCCAGCAGTTTAGCGGGAGGGCCAGATACGCAGTATTTT,CASSLAGGPDTQYF
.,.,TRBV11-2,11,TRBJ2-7,TGTGCCAGCAGCTTAGCGAGCGAGCAGTACTTC,CASSLASEQYF
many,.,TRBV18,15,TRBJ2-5,TGTGCCAGCTCACCACCGGAGGACTGGCTAGAGACCCAGTACTTC,CASSPPEDWLETQYF
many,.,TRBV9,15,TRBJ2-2,TGTGCCAGCAGCGTAAGGGGAAAGAACACCGGGGAGCTGTTTTTT,CASSVRGKNTGELFF
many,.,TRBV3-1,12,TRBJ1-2,TGTGCCAGCAGCCAGAGCAGGCATGGCTACACCTTC,CASSQSRHGYTF
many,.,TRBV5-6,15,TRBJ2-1,TGTGCCAGCAGCTCGGACAGTCGCTCCTACAATGAGCAGTTCTTC,CASSSDSRSYNEQFF
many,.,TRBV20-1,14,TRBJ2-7,TGCAGTGCTAGAGATGAGCGGGCCCACTACGAGCAGTACTTC,CSARDERAHYEQYF
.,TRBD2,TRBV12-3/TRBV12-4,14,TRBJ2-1,TGTGCCAGCAGTTTCCACGTTAGCGGGAAAGAGCAGTTCTTC,CASSFHVSGKEQFF
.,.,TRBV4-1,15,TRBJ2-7,TGCGCCAGCAGCCCCCCCCGGGACGGGTTGAACGAGCAGTACTTC,CASSPPRDGLNEQYF
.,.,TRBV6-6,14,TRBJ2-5,TGTGCCAGCAGCACACGATTGTACCAAGAGACCCAGTACTTC,CASSTRLYQETQYF
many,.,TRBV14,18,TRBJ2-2,TGTGCCAGCAGCCAAGATCCCGTCGGCACTCCTAGCACCGGGGAGCTGTTTTTT,CASSQDPVGTPSTGELFF
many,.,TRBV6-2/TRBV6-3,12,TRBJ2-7,TGTGCCAGCAGTTACTCGCATTACGAGCAGTACTTC,CASSYSHYEQYF
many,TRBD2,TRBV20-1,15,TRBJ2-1,TGCAGTGCTAGCGGGGCGGGAGTGAGGTACAATGAGCAGTTCTTC,CSASGAGVRYNEQFF